The clone carrying this T cell receptor beta chain occurred a few times. TCRdb passed the RT-PCR reads through MiXCR, listing each CDR3 protein once. This sample carries about a million distinct CDR3 sequences, more than 15% of them seen once, and the ten largest clones take roughly 6%. The data belong to a study of patients and donors after allogeneic stem cell transplantation. The TCR was taken from a human donor who was either an allogeneic HSCT recipient or a stem cell or donor lymphocyte infusion donor (not recorded which). It is not recorded whose cells these are; they may come from a transplant donor. Sample: blood, either unsorted or a sorted T cell fraction (not recorded which).

The CDR3 here is CSARIAGEQYF. The CDR3, as DNA: TGCAGTGCTAGAATCGCGGGAGAGCAGTACTTC. V and J are TRBV20-1 and TRBJ2-7; a weak D match, TRBD2 (6 bases). The CDR3 length is 11 residues. Germline V gene data show CDR1 as DFQATT and CDR2 as SNEGSKA (reference sequence). V shed 2 bases and J shed 7 bases, with 9 bases lying between them.